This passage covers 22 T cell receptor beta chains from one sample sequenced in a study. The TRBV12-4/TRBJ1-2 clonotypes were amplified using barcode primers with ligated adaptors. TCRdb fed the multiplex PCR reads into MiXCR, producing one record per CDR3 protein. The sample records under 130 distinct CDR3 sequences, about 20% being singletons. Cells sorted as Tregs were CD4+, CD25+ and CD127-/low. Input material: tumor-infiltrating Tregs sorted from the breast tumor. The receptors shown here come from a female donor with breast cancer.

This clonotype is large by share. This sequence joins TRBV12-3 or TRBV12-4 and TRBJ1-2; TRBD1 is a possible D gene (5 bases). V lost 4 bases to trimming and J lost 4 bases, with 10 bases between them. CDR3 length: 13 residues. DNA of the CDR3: TGTGCCAGCAGTTCCGGACATCTCTATGGCTACACCTTC. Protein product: CASSSGHLYGYTF.

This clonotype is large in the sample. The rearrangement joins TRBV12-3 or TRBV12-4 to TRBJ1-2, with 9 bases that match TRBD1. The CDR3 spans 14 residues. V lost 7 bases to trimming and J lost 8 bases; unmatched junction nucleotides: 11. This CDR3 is CASTLMGQGGGYTF. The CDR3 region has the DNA TGTGCCAGCACCCTAATGGGACAGGGCGGCGGCTACACCTTC.

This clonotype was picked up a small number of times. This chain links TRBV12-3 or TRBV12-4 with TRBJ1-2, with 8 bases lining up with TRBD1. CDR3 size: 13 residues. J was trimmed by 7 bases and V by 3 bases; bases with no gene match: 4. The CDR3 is CASSFGQGSGYTF. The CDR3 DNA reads TGTGCCAGCAGTTTCGGACAGGGTAGTGGCTACACCTTC.

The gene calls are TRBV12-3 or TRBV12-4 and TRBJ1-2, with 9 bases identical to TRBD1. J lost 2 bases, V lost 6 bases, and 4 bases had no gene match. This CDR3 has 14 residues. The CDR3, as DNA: TGTGCCAGCAGCCTAGGACAGGGGAACTATGGCTACACCTTC. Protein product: CASSLGQGNYGYTF.

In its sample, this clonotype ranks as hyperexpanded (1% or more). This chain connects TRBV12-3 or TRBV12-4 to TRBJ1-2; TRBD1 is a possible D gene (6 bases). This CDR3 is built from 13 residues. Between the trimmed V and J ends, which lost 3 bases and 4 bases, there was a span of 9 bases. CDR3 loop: CASSLDSRYGYTF. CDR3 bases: TGTGCCAGCAGTTTGGACAGCCGCTATGGCTACACCTTC.

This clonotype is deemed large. The CDR3 region has the DNA TGTGCCAGCAGTCATTCGAACTATGGCTACACCTTC. Encoded protein: CASSHSNYGYTF. The gene calls are TRBV12-3 or TRBV12-4 and TRBJ1-2; D call uncertain. There are 12 residues in the CDR3. Trimming removed 5 bases from V and 2 bases from J, with 6 bases in between.

CDR3 DNA: TGTGCCAGCAGTTTTCGGGACCGATATGGCTACACCTTC. Protein product: CASSFRDRYGYTF. V and J are TRBV12-3 or TRBV12-4 and TRBJ1-2; a possible D gene is TRBD1 (5 bases). The CDR3 consists of 13 residues. Trimming shortened V by 3 bases and J by 5 bases, and 10 bases separated the two germline ends.

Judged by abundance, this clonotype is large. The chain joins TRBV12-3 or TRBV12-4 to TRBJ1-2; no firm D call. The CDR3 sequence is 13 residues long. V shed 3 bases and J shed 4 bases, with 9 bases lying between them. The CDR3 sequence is CASSLGDGYGYTF. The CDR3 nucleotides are TGTGCCAGCAGTTTGGGAGACGGCTATGGCTACACCTTC.

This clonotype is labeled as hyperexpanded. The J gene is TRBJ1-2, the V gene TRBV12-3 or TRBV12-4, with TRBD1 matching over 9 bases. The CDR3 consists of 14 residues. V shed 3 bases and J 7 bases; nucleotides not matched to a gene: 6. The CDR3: CASSFRDRDSGYTF. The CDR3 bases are TGTGCCAGCAGTTTTCGGGACAGGGATAGTGGCTACACCTTC.

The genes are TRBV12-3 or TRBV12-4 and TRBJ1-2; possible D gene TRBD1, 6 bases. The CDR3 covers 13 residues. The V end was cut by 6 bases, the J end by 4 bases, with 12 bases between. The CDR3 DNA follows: TGTGCCAGCAGCCAGGACAGAGTCTATGGCTACACCTTC. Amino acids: CASSQDRVYGYTF.

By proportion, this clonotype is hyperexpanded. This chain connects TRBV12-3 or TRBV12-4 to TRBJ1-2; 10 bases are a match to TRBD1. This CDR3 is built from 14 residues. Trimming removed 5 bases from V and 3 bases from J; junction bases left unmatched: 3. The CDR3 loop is CASSRDRGDYGYTF. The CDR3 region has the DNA TGTGCCAGCAGTCGGGACAGGGGAGACTATGGCTACACCTTC.

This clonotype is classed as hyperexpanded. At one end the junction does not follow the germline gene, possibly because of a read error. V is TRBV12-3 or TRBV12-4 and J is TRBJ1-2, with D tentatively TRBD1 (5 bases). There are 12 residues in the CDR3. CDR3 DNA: TGTGCCATCAGTCGGGACCGATATGGCTACACCTTC. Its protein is CAISRDRYGYTF.

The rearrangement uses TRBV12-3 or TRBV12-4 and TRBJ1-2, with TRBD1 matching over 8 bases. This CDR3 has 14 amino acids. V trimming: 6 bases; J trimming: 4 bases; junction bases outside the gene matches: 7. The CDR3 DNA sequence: TGTGCCAGCAGCCGCGGACAGGGATTCTATGGCTACACCTTC. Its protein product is CASSRGQGFYGYTF.

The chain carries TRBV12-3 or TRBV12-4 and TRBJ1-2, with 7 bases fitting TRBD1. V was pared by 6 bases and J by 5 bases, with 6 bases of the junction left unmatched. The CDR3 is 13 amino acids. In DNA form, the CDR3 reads TGTGCCAGCAGCCGACAGGGATATTATGGCTACACCTTC. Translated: CASSRQGYYGYTF.

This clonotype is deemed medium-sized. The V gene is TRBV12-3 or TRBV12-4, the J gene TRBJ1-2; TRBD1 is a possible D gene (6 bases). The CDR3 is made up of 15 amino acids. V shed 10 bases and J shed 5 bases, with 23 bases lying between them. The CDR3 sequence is CATSELASGTYGYTF. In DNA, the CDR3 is TGTGCCACCTCCGAGCTAGCGTCAGGGACATATGGCTACACCTTC.

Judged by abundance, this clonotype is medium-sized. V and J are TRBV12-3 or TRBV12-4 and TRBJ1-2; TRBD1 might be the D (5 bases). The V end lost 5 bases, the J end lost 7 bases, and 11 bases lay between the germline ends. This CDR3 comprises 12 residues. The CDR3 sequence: CASSRRASGYTF. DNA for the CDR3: TGTGCCAGCAGTCGCAGGGCTAGTGGCTACACCTTC.

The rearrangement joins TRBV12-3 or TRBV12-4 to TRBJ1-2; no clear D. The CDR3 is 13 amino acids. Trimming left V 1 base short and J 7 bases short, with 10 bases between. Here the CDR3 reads CASSLVESSGYTF. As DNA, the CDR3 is TGTGCCAGCAGTTTAGTCGAGAGCTCTGGCTACACCTTC.

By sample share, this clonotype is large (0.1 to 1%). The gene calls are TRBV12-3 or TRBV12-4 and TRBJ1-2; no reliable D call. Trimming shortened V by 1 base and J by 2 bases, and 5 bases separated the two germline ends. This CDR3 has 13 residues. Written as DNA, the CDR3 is TGTGCCAGCAGTTTAGATACCAACTATGGCTACACCTTC. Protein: CASSLDTNYGYTF.

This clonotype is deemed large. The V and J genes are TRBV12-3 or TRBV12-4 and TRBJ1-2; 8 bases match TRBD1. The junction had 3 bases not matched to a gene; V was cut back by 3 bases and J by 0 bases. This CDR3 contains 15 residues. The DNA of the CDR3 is TGTGCCAGCAGTTTCGGACAGGGAGCTAACTATGGCTACACCTTC. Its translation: CASSFGQGANYGYTF.

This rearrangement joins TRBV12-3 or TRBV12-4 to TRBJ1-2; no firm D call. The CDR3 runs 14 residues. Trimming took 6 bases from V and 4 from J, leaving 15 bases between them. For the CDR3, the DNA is TGTGCCAGCAGAGGCAACCCAGGAATCTATGGCTACACCTTC. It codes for CASRGNPGIYGYTF.

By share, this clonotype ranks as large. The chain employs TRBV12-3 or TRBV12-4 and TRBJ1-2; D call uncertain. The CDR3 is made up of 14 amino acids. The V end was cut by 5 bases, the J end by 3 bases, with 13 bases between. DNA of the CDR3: TGTGCCAGCAGTAGACCCCTGGATCACTATGGCTACACCTTC. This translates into CASSRPLDHYGYTF.

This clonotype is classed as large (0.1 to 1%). CDR3 sequence: CASSPRENGYTF. CDR3 coding DNA: TGTGCCAGCAGCCCACGGGAGAATGGCTACACCTTC. The rearrangement uses TRBV12-3 or TRBV12-4 and TRBJ1-2; D is uncertain. The CDR3 runs 12 residues. V lost 6 bases and J lost 6, with 11 bases in between.